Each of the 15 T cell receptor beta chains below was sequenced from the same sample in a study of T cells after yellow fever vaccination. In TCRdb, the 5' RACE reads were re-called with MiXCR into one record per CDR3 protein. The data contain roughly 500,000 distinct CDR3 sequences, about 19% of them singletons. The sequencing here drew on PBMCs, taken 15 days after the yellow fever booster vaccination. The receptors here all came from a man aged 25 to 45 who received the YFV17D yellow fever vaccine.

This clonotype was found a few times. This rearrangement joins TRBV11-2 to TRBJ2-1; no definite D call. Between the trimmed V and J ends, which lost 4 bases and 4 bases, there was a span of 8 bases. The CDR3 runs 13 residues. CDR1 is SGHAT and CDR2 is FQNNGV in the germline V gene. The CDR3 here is CASSSFTYNEQFF. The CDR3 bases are TGTGCCAGCAGCTCCTTCACATACAATGAGCAGTTCTTC.

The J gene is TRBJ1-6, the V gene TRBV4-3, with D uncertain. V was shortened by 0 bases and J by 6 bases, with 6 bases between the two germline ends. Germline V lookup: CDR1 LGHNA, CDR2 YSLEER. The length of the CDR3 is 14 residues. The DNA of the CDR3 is TGCGCCAGCAGCCAAGAGGAGGGTAATTCACCCCTCCACTTT. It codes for CASSQEEGNSPLHF.

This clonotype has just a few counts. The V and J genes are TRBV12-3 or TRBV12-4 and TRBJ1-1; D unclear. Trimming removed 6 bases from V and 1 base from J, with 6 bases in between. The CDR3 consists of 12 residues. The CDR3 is CASRPKNTEAFF. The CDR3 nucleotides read TGTGCCAGCAGACCGAAGAACACTGAAGCTTTCTTT.

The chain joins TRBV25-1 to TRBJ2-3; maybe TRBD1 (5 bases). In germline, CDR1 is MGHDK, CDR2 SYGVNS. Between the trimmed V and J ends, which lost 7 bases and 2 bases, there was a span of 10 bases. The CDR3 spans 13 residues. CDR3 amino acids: CASNKGPTDTQYF. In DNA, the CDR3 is TGTGCCAGCAATAAGGGGCCCACAGATACGCAGTATTTT.

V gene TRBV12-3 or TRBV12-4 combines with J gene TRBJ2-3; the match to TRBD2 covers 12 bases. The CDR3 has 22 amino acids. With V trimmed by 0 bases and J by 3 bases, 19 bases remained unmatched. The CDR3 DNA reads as TGTGCCAGCAGTTTAGCGGGGGCCCGCCTAGCGGGAGGGCCGAAATGGACAGATACGCAGTATTTT. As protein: CASSLAGARLAGGPKWTDTQYF.

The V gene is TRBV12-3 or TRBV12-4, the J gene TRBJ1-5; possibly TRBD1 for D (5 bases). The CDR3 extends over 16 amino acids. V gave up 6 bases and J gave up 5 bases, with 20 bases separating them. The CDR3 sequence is CASSWGVGISDQPQHF. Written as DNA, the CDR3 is TGTGCCAGCAGCTGGGGGGTAGGAATAAGCGATCAGCCCCAGCATTTT.

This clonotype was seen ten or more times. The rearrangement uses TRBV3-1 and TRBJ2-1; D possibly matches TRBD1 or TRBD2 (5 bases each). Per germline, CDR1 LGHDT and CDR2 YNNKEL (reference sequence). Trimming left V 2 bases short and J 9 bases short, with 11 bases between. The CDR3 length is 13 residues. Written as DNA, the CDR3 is TGTGCCAGCAGCCAATTGGGGGAAGGTGAGCAGTTCTTC. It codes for CASSQLGEGEQFF.

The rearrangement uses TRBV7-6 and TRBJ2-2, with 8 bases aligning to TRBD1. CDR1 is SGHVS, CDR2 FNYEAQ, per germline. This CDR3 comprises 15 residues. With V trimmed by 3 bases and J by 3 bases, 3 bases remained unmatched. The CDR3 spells CASSFLTGDTGELFF. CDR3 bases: TGTGCCAGCAGCTTTTTGACAGGGGACACCGGGGAGCTGTTTTTT.

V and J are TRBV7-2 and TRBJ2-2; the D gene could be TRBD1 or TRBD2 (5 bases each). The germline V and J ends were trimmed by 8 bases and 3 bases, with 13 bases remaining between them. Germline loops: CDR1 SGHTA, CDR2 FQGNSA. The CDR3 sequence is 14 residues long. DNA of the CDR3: TGTGCCAGCTCAGAAGGGGAGCACACCGGGGAGCTGTTTTTT. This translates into CASSEGEHTGELFF.

Here the CDR3 DNA reads TGTGCCAGCAGCCAAGAAGGGGGGTTCCTTTCAAAGCAGTACTTC. This codes for CASSQEGGFLSKQYF. The chain couples TRBV3-1 to TRBJ2-7; perhaps D is TRBD1 or TRBD2 (6 bases each). The V end lost 0 bases, the J end lost 8 bases, and 17 bases lay between the germline ends. CDR1 is LGHDT, CDR2 YNNKEL, per germline (reference sequence). The CDR3 length is 15 residues.

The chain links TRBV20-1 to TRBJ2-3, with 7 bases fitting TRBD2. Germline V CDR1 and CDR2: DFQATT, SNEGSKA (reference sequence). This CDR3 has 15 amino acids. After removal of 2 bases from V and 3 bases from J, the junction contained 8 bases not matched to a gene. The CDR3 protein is CSARRGAGRTDTQYF. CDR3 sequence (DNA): TGCAGTGCTAGAAGGGGAGCGGGAAGAACAGATACGCAGTATTTT.

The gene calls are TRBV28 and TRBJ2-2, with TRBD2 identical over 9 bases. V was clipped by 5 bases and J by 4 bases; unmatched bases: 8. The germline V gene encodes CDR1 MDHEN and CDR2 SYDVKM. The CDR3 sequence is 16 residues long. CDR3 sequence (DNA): TGTGCCAGCAGTCCGCGACTAGCGGCCTCCACCGGGGAGCTGTTTTTT. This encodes CASSPRLAASTGELFF.

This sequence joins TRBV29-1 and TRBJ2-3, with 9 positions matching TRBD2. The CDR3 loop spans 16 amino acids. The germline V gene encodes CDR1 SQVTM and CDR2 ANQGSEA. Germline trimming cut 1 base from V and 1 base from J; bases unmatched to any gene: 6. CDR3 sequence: CSVEVGGRGRTDTQYF. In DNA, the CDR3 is TGCAGCGTTGAAGTCGGCGGGAGGGGTCGCACAGATACGCAGTATTTT.

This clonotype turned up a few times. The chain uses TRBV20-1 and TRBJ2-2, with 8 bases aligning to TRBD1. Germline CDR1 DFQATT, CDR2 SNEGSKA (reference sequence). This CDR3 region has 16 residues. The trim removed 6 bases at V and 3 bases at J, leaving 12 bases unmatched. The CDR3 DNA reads TGCAGTGCCACTACCCCCGACAGGGGTGACACCGGGGAGCTGTTTTTT. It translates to CSATTPDRGDTGELFF.

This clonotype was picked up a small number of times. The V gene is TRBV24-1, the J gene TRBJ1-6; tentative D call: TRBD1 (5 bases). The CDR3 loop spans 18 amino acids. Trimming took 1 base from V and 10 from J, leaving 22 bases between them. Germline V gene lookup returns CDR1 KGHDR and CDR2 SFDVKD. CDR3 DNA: TGTGCCACCAGTGATTTTCTATTGCGTTTGCAGGGCTACTCACCCCTCCACTTT. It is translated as CATSDFLLRLQGYSPLHF.